These 2 T cell receptor beta chains were all obtained from the same sample, sequenced in a study of blood T cell repertoires in COVID-19. Clones were sequenced by immunoSEQ multiplex PCR, and TCRdb holds only the in-frame ones, with some missing. The sample records 410,000 or so clones, roughly 90% being singletons. Sequenced material: peripheral blood. These receptors were obtained from a woman younger than 45 with active or convalescent COVID-19.

The V call is TRBV7-8, the J call TRBJ2-1, with 13 bases that match TRBD2. Germline CDR1 is SGHVS and CDR2 is FQNEAQ. V shed 4 bases, J shed 8 bases, and the junction held 14 bases outside the gene matches. CDR3 size: 18 residues. This CDR3 reads CASSWGGRGTSGIYEQFF. CDR3 DNA sequence: TGTGCCAGCAGCTGGGGGGGGCGCGGGACTAGCGGGATCTATGAGCAGTTCTTC.

The chain combines TRBV6-4 with TRBJ1-1; maybe TRBD1 (5 bases). The ends were cut back, 0 bases at V and 1 base at J, with 9 bases in the middle. CDR1 is MRHNA, CDR2 SNTAGT, per germline. This CDR3 spans 15 amino acids. CDR3 protein: CASSDSEQENTEAFF. For the CDR3, the DNA is TGTGCCAGCAGTGACTCGGAACAGGAGAACACTGAAGCTTTCTTT.